Below, 2 T cell receptor beta chains from the same sample are listed, as sequenced in a study of T cell responses to AZD1222 COVID-19 vaccine. Generated by immunoSEQ multiplex PCR, the TCRdb table keeps only in-frame clones and is missing some. The repertoire holds 150,000 to 200,000 clones, around 90% seen once, with approximately 10% in the top ten. The specimen was peripheral blood, collected 28 days after the second AZD1222 dose. The source is an adult who received the AZD1222 COVID-19 vaccine.

This clone was observed a single time. The chain uses TRBV9 and TRBJ1-3; no clear D gene. This CDR3 is built from 17 residues. V shed 0 bases and J shed 0 bases, with 13 bases lying between them. Germline values: CDR1 SGDLS, CDR2 YYNGEE. The CDR3 sequence: CASSVEIKQSSGNTIYF. The DNA of the CDR3 is TGTGCCAGCAGCGTAGAAATTAAACAGAGCTCTGGAAACACCATATATTTT.

The chain combines TRBV29-1 with TRBJ2-7, with a weak D call TRBD2 (5 bases). This CDR3 is 11 amino acids long. CDR1 SQVTM and CDR2 ANQGSEA come from the germline V gene. V was shortened by 3 bases and J by 5 bases, with 8 bases between the two germline ends. CDR3 sequence (DNA): TGCAGCGTTGAGGACTTCGACGAGCAGTACTTC. As protein: CSVEDFDEQYF.